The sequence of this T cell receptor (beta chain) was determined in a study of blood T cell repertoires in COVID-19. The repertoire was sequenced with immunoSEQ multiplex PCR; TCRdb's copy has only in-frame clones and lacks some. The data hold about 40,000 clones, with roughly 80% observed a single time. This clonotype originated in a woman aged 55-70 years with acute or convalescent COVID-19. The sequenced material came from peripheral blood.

In DNA form, the CDR3 reads TGTGCCAGTAGTATTTCGCTAGCAGGAAGAGAGCAGTACTTC. As protein: CASSISLAGREQYF. The chain couples TRBV19 to TRBJ2-7; tentative D call: TRBD2 (5 bases). This CDR3 spans 14 amino acids. With 3 bases removed from V and 7 bases from J, the gap between germline ends came to 16 bases. CDR1 and CDR2 (germline): LNHDA, SQIVND (reference sequence).